These 14 T cell receptor beta chains came from one sample sequenced in a study of blood T cells in healthy people across ages. PCR was performed a second time for about 7 to 11 cycles using a sample-barcoded 5' primer and a J-beta primer mix. TCRdb reprocessed the 5' RACE reads with MiXCR, giving one entry per CDR3 protein. The sample holds about 1.6 million distinct CDR3 sequences, around 36% seen once. Sequencing input: blood. All receptors come from a woman younger than 45 in good health.

The V call is TRBV7-6, the J call TRBJ2-4, with 14 bases aligning to TRBD2. The J call is doubtful: the DNA matches TRBJ2-7 better. Per germline, CDR1 SGHVS and CDR2 FNYEAQ. The CDR3 has 15 residues. The CDR3 sequence is CASSSTSGRACEQYF. CDR3 nucleotide sequence: TGTGCCAGCAGTTCGACTAGCGGGAGGGCCTGCGAGCAGTACTTC.

This clonotype was detected only a few times. The rearrangement uses TRBV7-9 and TRBJ2-3; D gene uncertain. CDR1 SEHNR and CDR2 FQNEAQ come from the germline V gene (reference sequence). Between the trimmed V and J ends, which lost 1 base and 5 bases, there was a span of 7 bases. The CDR3 is 13 residues long. The CDR3 region has the DNA TGTGCCAGCAGCTTAGATTGGGGAGATACGCAGTATTTT. Its protein is CASSLDWGDTQYF.

This clonotype showed up just a few times. J is TRBJ2-1 and V is TRBV12-3 or TRBV12-4; the D is unclear. Between the trimmed V and J ends, which lost 3 bases and 4 bases, there was a span of 13 bases. The CDR3 is made up of 15 amino acids. The CDR3 protein is CASSLLGPQYNEQFF. CDR3 DNA sequence: TGTGCCAGCAGTTTGTTAGGGCCCCAATACAATGAGCAGTTCTTC.

This clonotype was seen a few times. This chain links TRBV11-3 with TRBJ2-5; 7 bases agree with TRBD1. V gave up 5 bases and J gave up 1 base; unmatched junction bases: 4. The CDR3 runs to 14 residues. CDR1 SGHNT and CDR2 YENEEA come from the germline V gene. For the CDR3, the DNA is TGTGCCAGCAGCCGACAGGGAACCCAAGAGACCCAGTACTTC. It is translated as CASSRQGTQETQYF.

J is TRBJ1-2 and V is TRBV5-1; a weak D match, TRBD1 (5 bases). The CDR3 is made up of 15 amino acids. V shed 0 bases and J shed 5 bases, with 14 bases lying between them. Germline CDR1 SGHRS, CDR2 YFSETQ. The DNA of the CDR3 is TGCGCCAGCAGCTTGGGCCACGCGGACACTTATGGCTACACCTTC. It yields the protein CASSLGHADTYGYTF.

This clonotype was counted only a few times. The chain uses TRBV29-1 and TRBJ2-5, with 8 bases matching TRBD1. Per the germline V gene, CDR1 is SQVTM and CDR2 is ANQGSEA. Trimming removed 5 bases from V and 5 bases from J; junction bases left unmatched: 7. The CDR3 consists of 13 residues. CDR3 coding DNA: TGCAGCGTTCGAGACAGGGGCTTCGAGACCCAGTACTTC. Its translation: CSVRDRGFETQYF. The full variable domain, its missing parts supplied by reference TRBV29-1 and TRBJ2-5, is SAVISQKPSRDICQRGTSLTIQCQVDSQVTMMFWYRQQPGQSLTLIATANQGSEATYESGFVIDKFPISRPNLTFSTLTVSNMSPEDSSIYLCSVRDRGFETQYFGPGTRLLVL.

V usage is TRBV20-1 and J usage is TRBJ2-3, with D perhaps matching TRBD1 (6 bases). Germline V CDR1 and CDR2: DFQATT, SNEGSKA (reference sequence). V lost 5 bases, J lost 0 bases, and 18 bases lay in between. CDR3 length equals 16 residues. This CDR3 is CSAQPGTPLSTDTQYF. The DNA for the CDR3 is TGCAGTGCTCAACCGGGGACACCTTTAAGCACAGATACGCAGTATTTT.

This clonotype occurred many times. The chain has TRBV6-6 and TRBJ2-7, with D possibly matching TRBD2 (6 bases). This CDR3 is 13 amino acids long. Germline assignment: CDR1 MNHNY and CDR2 SVGAGI (reference sequence). V was clipped by 5 bases and J by 2 bases, with 10 bases between them. CDR3 protein: CASSRDSAYEQYF. In DNA form, the CDR3 reads TGTGCCAGCAGTCGGGACTCAGCCTACGAGCAGTACTTC.

This sequence joins TRBV5-1 and TRBJ2-1; 11 bases line up with TRBD2. This CDR3 spans 20 amino acids. Germline trimming cut 4 bases from V and 2 bases from J; bases unmatched to any gene: 17. Germline loops: CDR1 SGHRS, CDR2 YFSETQ. CDR3 protein: CASSPTRETSGKATYNEQFF. The CDR3 coding sequence is TGCGCCAGCAGCCCCACTCGGGAGACTAGCGGGAAGGCGACCTACAATGAGCAGTTCTTC.

The V gene is TRBV3-1, the J gene TRBJ1-4; D perhaps matches TRBD1 (5 bases). Trimming took 1 base from V and 0 from J, leaving 9 bases between them. This CDR3 is built from 16 residues. Germline V gives CDR1 LGHDT, CDR2 YNNKEL (reference sequence). In DNA, the CDR3 is TGTGCCAGCAGCCAAGTCGACAGTGCAACTAATGAAAAACTGTTTTTT. Protein product: CASSQVDSATNEKLFF. The variable domain in full, with the rest retrieved from reference TRBV3-1 and TRBJ1-4, is DTAVSQTPKYLVTQMGNDKSIKCEQNLGHDTMYWYKQDSKKFLKIMFSYNNKELIINETVPNRFSPKSPDKAHLNLHINSLELGDSAVYFCASSQVDSATNEKLFFGSGTQLSVL.

This clonotype was detected a few times. This chain joins TRBV20-1 and TRBJ2-7; D is possibly TRBD2 (6 bases). The CDR3 is 14 amino acids. Between the trimmed V and J ends, which lost 2 bases and 5 bases, there was a span of 16 bases. CDR1 is DFQATT and CDR2 is SNEGSKA in the germline V gene (reference sequence). CDR3 sequence (DNA): TGCAGTGCTAGACCCGGCGGGACTCCGAACGAGCAGTACTTC. This codes for CSARPGGTPNEQYF.

The rearrangement links TRBV27 to TRBJ2-5, with D tentatively TRBD2 (5 bases). The DNA end is more similar to TRBJ2-7, so the J call may be wrong. Germline assignment: CDR1 MNHEY and CDR2 SMNVEV (reference sequence). The CDR3 length is 15 residues. The CDR3 spells CASSLNYQRTYEQYF. The CDR3 region has the DNA TGTGCCAGCAGTTTAAATTACCAGCGGACCTACGAGCAGTACTTC.

This clonotype was picked up a small number of times. The chain has TRBV5-5 and TRBJ1-2, with a possible D match to TRBD1 (5 bases). This CDR3 comprises 13 residues. Trimming cost V 5 bases and J 2 bases, with 10 bases left between them. Germline assignment: CDR1 SGHKS and CDR2 YYEKEE (reference sequence). The DNA of the CDR3 is TGTGCCAGCAGGTGGGACTCCAACTATGGCTACACCTTC. Translating gives CASRWDSNYGYTF.

This clonotype came up many times. The chain is built from TRBV3-1 and TRBJ2-7, with 11 nucleotides matching TRBD2. The CDR3 extends over 12 amino acids. Germline CDR1 is LGHDT and CDR2 is YNNKEL (reference sequence). The V and J ends lost 8 bases and 6 bases, in that order; junction bases with no gene match: 3. The CDR3 protein is CASRSGGAEQYF. In nucleotides, the CDR3 is TGTGCCAGCCGTAGCGGGGGGGCCGAGCAGTACTTC.